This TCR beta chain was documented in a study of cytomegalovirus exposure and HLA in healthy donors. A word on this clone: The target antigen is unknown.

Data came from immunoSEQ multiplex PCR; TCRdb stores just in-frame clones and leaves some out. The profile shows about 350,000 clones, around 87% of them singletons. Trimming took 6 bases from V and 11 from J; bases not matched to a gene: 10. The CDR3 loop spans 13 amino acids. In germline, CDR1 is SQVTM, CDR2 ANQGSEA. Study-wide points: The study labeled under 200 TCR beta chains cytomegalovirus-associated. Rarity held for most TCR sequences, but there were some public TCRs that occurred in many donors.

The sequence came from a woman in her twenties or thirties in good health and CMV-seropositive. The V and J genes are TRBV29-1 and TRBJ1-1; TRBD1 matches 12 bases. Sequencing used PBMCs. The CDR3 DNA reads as TGCAGCGTCGCGGGACAGGGGGCCGGGGGGGCTTTCTTT. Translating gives CSVAGQGAGGAFF.